These T cell receptor beta chains were read from a single sample in a study of blood T cell repertoires in COVID-19. Data came from immunoSEQ multiplex PCR; TCRdb stores just in-frame clones and leaves some out. The sample shows more than 90,000 clones, 75% to 90% of them seen only once. The sequenced material came from peripheral blood. Receptors were obtained from a human donor in a cohort sampled during active COVID-19. Both conserved end residues are part of each CDR3. D genes are given only for firm matches. The listing skips clone size in some rows; elsewhere it reads once, few, many or a size class.

-	TRBJ1-4	TRBV3-1/TRBV3-2	once	CASSGRTAPSDEKLFF	TGTGCCAGCAGCGGGAGAACAGCCCCATCTGATGAAAAACTGTTTTTT
-	TRBJ2-5	TRBV4-1	-	CASSQGRLETQYF	TGCGCCAGCAGCCAGGGGCGCCTTGAGACCCAGTACTTC
TRBD1	TRBJ2-7	TRBV2	-	CASSEASTGDRKEQYF	TGTGCCAGCAGTGAAGCTTCGACAGGGGATCGGAAGGAGCAGTACTTC
TRBD1	TRBJ1-4	TRBV5-4	-	CASSADRGIWKLFF	TGTGCCAGCAGCGCGGACAGGGGGATTTGGAAACTGTTTTTT
TRBD1	TRBJ1-6	TRBV12-5	-	CASGLGQGLASPLHF	TGTGCTAGTGGTTTGGGACAGGGTCTGGCTTCACCCCTCCACTTT
-	TRBJ2-1	TRBV19	-	CASSLGQTSYNEQFF	TGTGCCAGTAGCCTAGGACAGACCTCCTACAATGAGCAGTTCTTC
TRBD1	TRBJ1-2	TRBV29-1	once	CSVASETGVRGGYTF	TGCAGCGTTGCTTCGGAAACAGGGGTTAGAGGTGGCTACACCTTC
TRBD1	TRBJ1-1	TRBV5-6	-	CASSPRQGWNTEAFF	TGTGCCAGCAGCCCTCGACAGGGTTGGAACACTGAAGCTTTCTTT
-	TRBJ1-1	TRBV18	few	CASSRQNTEAFF	TGTGCCAGCTCACGACAGAACACTGAAGCTTTCTTT
TRBD2	TRBJ2-1	TRBV10-1	-	CASSESGGGAGNEQFF	TGCGCCAGCAGTGAGTCCGGCGGGGGGGCAGGTAATGAGCAGTTCTTC
TRBD1	TRBJ2-7	TRBV11-2	-	CASSFGLQGDYEQYF	TGTGCCAGCAGCTTCGGTTTACAGGGGGACTACGAGCAGTACTTC
TRBD2	TRBJ2-3	TRBV7-2	-	CASSLRYSGISSTDTQYF	TGTGCCAGCAGCTTAAGGTACAGCGGGATAAGTAGCACAGATACGCAGTATTTT
TRBD2	TRBJ2-7	TRBV19	-	CASSTTLSLEAGGPEQYF	TGTGCCAGTAGTACTACTCTCTCCTTAGAAGCGGGAGGGCCCGAGCAGTACTTC
TRBD2	TRBJ2-2	TRBV5-1	-	CASSPGGDTGELFF	TGCGCCAGCAGCCCGGGGGGGGACACCGGGGAGCTGTTTTTT
TRBD2	TRBJ2-5	TRBV3-1/TRBV3-2	-	CASSQMTSGQETQYF	TGTGCCAGCAGCCAAATGACTAGCGGGCAAGAGACCCAGTACTTC
TRBD1	TRBJ1-2	TRBV2	-	CASSGTGSGYTF	TGTGCCAGCAGTGGGACAGGGTCAGGCTACACCTTC
-	TRBJ1-2	TRBV6-5	-	CASSYEDYGYTF	TGTGCCAGCAGTTACGAGGACTATGGCTACACCTTC
TRBD2	TRBJ2-3	TRBV29-1	-	CSVERGWGGSSGTDTQYF	TGCAGCGTTGAACGGGGTTGGGGCGGGAGTTCTGGAACAGATACGCAGTATTTT
-	TRBJ2-5	TRBV5-5	-	CASRPIPGMVETQYF	TGTGCCAGCAGACCCATCCCGGGGATGGTGGAGACCCAGTACTTC
-	TRBJ1-6	TRBV6-1	-	CASSEPSGGFRVLHF	TGTGCCAGCAGTGAACCAAGCGGAGGGTTTCGGGTCCTCCACTTT
TRBD1	TRBJ1-1	TRBV19	-	CASSGTANTEAFF	TGTGCCAGTTCCGGGACAGCGAACACTGAAGCTTTCTTT
-	TRBJ2-4	TRBV7-2	-	CASSPDSASIQYF	TGTGCCAGCAGCCCGGACTCGGCGAGCATTCAGTACTTC
-	TRBJ2-1	TRBV4-1	-	CASSQEAGYSYNEQFF	TGCGCCAGCAGCCAAGAAGCAGGCTATTCCTACAATGAGCAGTTCTTC
TRBD1	TRBJ1-2	TRBV6-5	-	CASILTGTEHGYTF	TGTGCCAGCATCTTGACGGGGACAGAGCATGGCTACACCTTC
TRBD1	TRBJ2-7	TRBV29-1	-	CSVGSERGRWSEPHYEQYF	TGCAGCGTTGGGTCGGAAAGGGGGCGATGGAGCGAACCCCACTACGAGCAGTACTTC
TRBD1	TRBJ1-4	TRBV5-1	once	CASSPGTANEKLFF	TGCGCCAGCAGCCCAGGGACAGCTAATGAAAAACTGTTTTTT
TRBD2	TRBJ2-1	TRBV18	-	CASSPTGGGSYNEQFF	TGTGCCAGCTCACCCACCGGCGGGGGCTCCTACAATGAGCAGTTCTTC
-	TRBJ2-2	TRBV29-1	-	CSVTGTNTGELFF	TGCAGCGTTACAGGAACGAACACCGGGGAGCTGTTTTTT
TRBD1	TRBJ1-3	TRBV2	-	CASSERGTGWSGNTIYF	TGTGCCAGCAGTGAACGGGGGACAGGGTGGTCTGGAAACACCATATATTTT
-	TRBJ2-3	TRBV27	-	CASSPRGKGDTQYF	TGTGCCAGCAGTCCCCGGGGGAAAGGGGATACGCAGTATTTT
-	TRBJ2-7	TRBV11-2	-	CASSRWDGLREQYF	TGTGCCAGCAGCCGATGGGACGGACTACGTGAGCAGTACTTC